The 28 T cell receptor beta chains in this list originate from one sample, sequenced in a study of post-analysis software for immune sequencing data (dated by TCRdb to the mid-2010s). Overall study results and their limits: A few TRBV segments, including TRBV5-6, TRBV5-1 and TRBV20-1, were significantly more frequent in patients than controls.

For these receptors, no antigen is known. Library preparation used PCR. The sequencing machine was an Illumina HiSeq 2500. Unique molecular identifiers were incorporated into TCR beta cDNA libraries to reduce PCR and sequencing biases. In TCRdb, the public reads were trimmed at Q25 with fastp and aligned with MiXCR, with productive beta chains retained. Here each entry gathers all rows of one CDR3 protein and keeps the most common genes and DNA. The sample table holds 380,000 or so distinct CDR3 sequences, of which about a third were seen once. The ten largest clones take up about an eighth of the sample. Sequencing input: blood. These receptors all come from a girl aged 5-17 years with multiple sclerosis.

This clonotype was recorded a few times. J is TRBJ2-7 and V is TRBV3-1, with D perhaps being TRBD1 or TRBD2 (6 bases each). V lost 4 bases and J 5 bases, leaving 15 bases between the germline ends. The germline CDR1 and CDR2 sequences are LGHDT and YNNKEL (reference sequence). CDR3 size: 14 residues. CDR3 coding DNA: TGTGCCAGCAGCCCCCGTCTGGGGGGCGACGAGCAGTACTTC. This gives the protein CASSPRLGGDEQYF.

The chain links TRBV6-4 to TRBJ2-3; D may correspond to TRBD1 or TRBD2 (5 bases each). The V and J ends lost 3 bases and 8 bases respectively, with 12 bases between them. The CDR3 is 13 amino acids. CDR1 and CDR2 (germline): MRHNA, SNTAGT. The CDR3 sequence is CASSEEGRGTQYF. As DNA, the CDR3 is TGTGCCAGCAGTGAAGAGGGAAGGGGTACGCAGTATTTT.

J is TRBJ1-2 and V is TRBV20-1; TRBD1 is a possible D gene (5 bases). From germline, CDR1 is DFQATT and CDR2 SNEGSKA (reference sequence). This CDR3 spans 11 amino acids. The CDR3 here is CRVHRIYGYTF. The CDR3, as DNA: TGCAGGGTTCACAGGATCTATGGCTACACCTTC.

The chain recombines TRBV7-9 with TRBJ2-3, with D maybe TRBD2 (6 bases). CDR3 length: 16 residues. The germline CDR1 and CDR2 sequences are SEHNR and FQNEAQ (reference sequence). V was shortened by 7 bases and J by 0 bases, with 17 bases between the two germline ends. CDR3 amino acids: CASNPDGGVSTDTQYF. Written as DNA, the CDR3 is TGTGCCAGCAACCCTGATGGAGGGGTTAGCACAGATACGCAGTATTTT.

The chain uses TRBV7-3 and TRBJ2-5, with D possibly TRBD1 on 6 matching bases. The CDR3 sequence is 15 residues long. The V and J ends lost 0 bases and 9 bases respectively, with 17 bases between them. The germline V gene has CDR1 SGHTA and CDR2 FQGTGA. The CDR3 spells CASSLTSGHMAPQYF. CDR3 nucleotide sequence: TGTGCCAGCAGCTTAACGTCGGGACATATGGCCCCCCAGTACTTC.

The gene calls are TRBV20-1 and TRBJ2-4; D is unclear. Germline assignment: CDR1 DFQATT and CDR2 SNEGSKA (reference sequence). The length of the CDR3 is 14 residues. Trimming removed 5 bases at V and 0 bases at J, with 11 bases between. CDR3 sequence reads: CSASQQLAKNIQYF. The CDR3 DNA reads as TGCAGTGCTTCCCAGCAGCTAGCCAAAAACATTCAGTACTTC.

This clonotype occurred a few times. The CDR3 sequence: CASSYSRAMGYTF. Here the CDR3 DNA reads TGTGCCAGCAGTTACTCTAGAGCCATGGGCTACACCTTC. The rearrangement joins TRBV6-5 to TRBJ1-2; D is unclear. CDR1 is MNHEY, CDR2 SVGAGI, per germline. V was shortened by 0 bases and J by 8 bases, with 10 bases between the two germline ends. The CDR3 loop spans 13 amino acids.

This clonotype appeared a few times. V gene TRBV28 combines with J gene TRBJ2-5, with TRBD1 matching 7 bases. The J call may not be correct, given that the DNA end is closer to TRBJ2-7. The CDR3 totals 14 residues. CDR1 and CDR2 (germline): MDHEN, SYDVKM. The CDR3 region has the DNA TGTGCCAGCAGTGTACAGGGGAACCTTCACGAGCAGTACTTC. This sequence encodes CASSVQGNLHEQYF.

This clonotype was recorded a few times. The V and J genes are TRBV6-2 or TRBV6-3 and TRBJ1-5; 7 positions agree with TRBD1. Trimming cost V 5 bases and J 6 bases; bases outside gene matches: 16. Germline-derived CDR1 and CDR2 are MNHEY and SVGEGT. This CDR3 contains 17 residues. The CDR3 region has the DNA TGTGCCAGCAGTCCCCTCGCAACTACAGGGGTGGGTCAGCCCCAGCATTTT. Protein: CASSPLATTGVGQPQHF.

This clonotype turned up a few times. The chain employs TRBV4-3 and TRBJ2-3, with D perhaps matching TRBD2 (6 bases). This CDR3 comprises 15 residues. V lost 0 bases, J lost 4 bases, and 11 bases lay in between. Per the germline V gene, CDR1 is LGHNA and CDR2 is YSLEER. The CDR3 region is CASSQEEGISDTQYF. The CDR3 DNA is TGCGCCAGCAGCCAAGAGGAGGGAATTTCAGATACGCAGTATTTT.

The chain uses TRBV20-1 and TRBJ2-5; D possibly corresponds to TRBD2 (6 bases). The CDR3 is 11 residues long. Trimming removed 2 bases at V and 5 bases at J, with 6 bases between. Germline V gene lookup returns CDR1 DFQATT and CDR2 SNEGSKA (reference sequence). CDR3 sequence: CSARRGETQYF. The CDR3 DNA is TGCAGTGCTAGACGGGGGGAGACCCAGTACTTC.

This clonotype was counted only a few times. The junction shows a germline mismatch at one end, possibly a read error. V and J are TRBV20-1 and TRBJ1-1; D call uncertain. Germline V CDR1 and CDR2: DFQATT, SNEGSKA (reference sequence). The CDR3 loop spans 13 amino acids. The CDR3 region is CSARERAWTEAFF. The CDR3 DNA sequence: TGCAGTGCCAGAGAGCGTGCGTGGACTGAAGCTTTCTTT.

The V gene is TRBV29-1, the J gene TRBJ2-3; possible D gene TRBD2, 5 bases. Between the trimmed V and J ends, which lost 4 bases and 2 bases, there was a span of 10 bases. This CDR3 is built from 13 residues. Germline CDR1 and CDR2: SQVTM and ANQGSEA. This CDR3 reads CSVVGVDTDTQYF. The CDR3 DNA reads TGCAGCGTTGTCGGGGTGGACACAGATACGCAGTATTTT.

This clonotype was counted between two and nine times. This chain uses TRBV2 with TRBJ2-3, with 7 bases that match TRBD2. J was trimmed by 6 bases and V by 3 bases; bases with no gene match: 12. Germline V gene sequence: CDR1 SNHLY, CDR2 FYNNEI. This CDR3 has 16 residues. In DNA, the CDR3 is TGTGCCAGCAGTGAGGAGACTAGCAGAAACGGGGATACGCAGTATTTT. This encodes CASSEETSRNGDTQYF.

Concerning this clonotype: In this CDR3 the conserved last residue, phenylalanine or tryptophan, is missing, so a read error is likely. The chain combines TRBV10-3 with TRBJ2-7; possibly TRBD2 for D (6 bases). Trimming took 3 bases from V and 2 from J, leaving 11 bases between them. CDR3 size: 14 residues. CDR1 is ENHRY, CDR2 SYGVKD, per germline. For the CDR3, the DNA is TGTGCCATCAGTGATAAGGGCGGGGCCTACGAGCAGTACTGC. It specifies CAISDKGGAYEQYC.

The chain uses TRBV3-1 and TRBJ2-1; D remains unclear. The CDR3 is 16 amino acids. The V and J ends lost 2 bases and 2 bases respectively, with 13 bases between them. Germline assignment: CDR1 LGHDT and CDR2 YNNKEL (reference sequence). The CDR3 DNA follows: TGTGCCAGCAGCCAATACCCGGAAGGGACCTACAATGAGCAGTTCTTC. Its protein product is CASSQYPEGTYNEQFF.

This clonotype was recorded at least ten times. The chain's CDR3 is CASSFGGNNEQFF. In DNA form, the CDR3 reads TGTGCCAGCAGCTTTGGAGGGAACAATGAGCAGTTCTTC. The rearrangement links TRBV7-3 to TRBJ2-1, with D tentatively TRBD2 (6 bases). The V and J ends lost 3 bases and 5 bases respectively, with 8 bases between them. Germline CDR1 is SGHTA and CDR2 is FQGTGA. The CDR3 spans 13 residues.

This clonotype turned up a few times. The chain employs TRBV28 and TRBJ1-2; D is uncertain. The V end was cut by 5 bases, the J end by 12 bases, with 25 bases between. Germline-derived CDR1 and CDR2 are MDHEN and SYDVKM. The CDR3 loop spans 15 amino acids. The CDR3 DNA is TGTGCCAGCAGTCCCCCCACAGCGGCAGCCTTTGGGGACACCTTC. Translation gives CASSPPTAAAFGDTF.

In its sample, this clonotype was seen many times. Sequence at one end of the junction differs from germline and may be a read error. V and J are TRBV3-1 and TRBJ1-2; D gene ambiguous. The CDR3 contains 12 residues. Germline V gene lookup returns CDR1 LGHDT and CDR2 YNNKEL (reference sequence). CDR3 sequence: CASSQDTYGYTF. The CDR3 nucleotides are TGTGCCAGCAGTCAAGATACCTATGGCTACACCTTC.

About this clonotype: Since a much larger clone is just one base distant, this may be a read error. This sequence joins TRBV25-1 and TRBJ1-4; 11 bases map to TRBD1. Trimming took 4 bases from V and 6 from J; bases not matched to a gene: 4. CDR1 and CDR2 (germline): MGHDK, SYGVNS. The CDR3 spans 15 residues. CDR3 sequence: CASSAGQGAHEKLFF. The CDR3 DNA sequence: TGTGCCAGCAGTGCCGGACAGGGGGCGCATGAAAAACTGTTTTTT.

The chain couples TRBV4-1 to TRBJ1-4; 10 bases are a match to TRBD1. The CDR3 length is 15 residues. Unmatched junction bases numbered 9, after V lost 6 bases and J lost 8 bases. CDR1 and CDR2 from the germline V gene are MGHRA and YSYEKL. CDR3 nucleotides: TGCGCCAGCAGGCCTACGGGACAGGGGAACGAAAAACTGTTTTTT. It is translated as CASRPTGQGNEKLFF.

Remarks on this clonotype: A read error may account for a junction end that differs from germline. This chain links TRBV2 with TRBJ1-1; D possibly corresponds to TRBD1 (6 bases). CDR1 is SNHLY and CDR2 is FYNNEI in the germline V gene. This CDR3 spans 13 amino acids. The CDR3 loop is CAGRGFQGAEAFF. CDR3 nucleotide sequence: TGTGCCGGCAGGGGATTTCAAGGGGCTGAAGCTTTCTTT. The full variable domain, completed using reference TRBV2 and TRBJ1-1, is EPEVTQTPSHQVTQMGQEVILRCVPISNHLYFYWYRQILGQKVEFLVSFYNNEISEKSEIFDDQFSVERPDGSNFTLKIRSTKLEDSAMYFCAGRGFQGAEAFFGQGTRLTVV.

This chain links TRBV28 with TRBJ2-7; TRBD1 aligns across 9 bases. The germline gives CDR1 MDHEN, CDR2 SYDVKM. J gave up 7 bases and V 6 bases, and 4 bases lay outside the gene matches. CDR3 length: 12 amino acids. The CDR3: CASRQGAWEQYF. CDR3 bases: TGTGCCAGCAGACAGGGGGCGTGGGAGCAGTACTTC.

This clonotype was found a few times. The V and J genes are TRBV28 and TRBJ1-1; D not certain. The germline CDR1 and CDR2 sequences are MDHEN and SYDVKM. V was pared by 3 bases and J by 5 bases, with 16 bases between. The CDR3 has 15 amino acids. In DNA form, the CDR3 reads TGTGCCAGCAGTTTGGCCACCACGGGTTCAACTGAAGCTTTCTTT. Translating it yields CASSLATTGSTEAFF.

This clonotype was picked up a small number of times. V gene TRBV2 combines with J gene TRBJ2-3; D is ambiguous. The CDR3 runs 12 residues. Germline CDR1 and CDR2: SNHLY and FYNNEI. Deletions cut 3 bases from V and 5 bases from J, with 6 bases between. In DNA, the CDR3 is TGTGCCAGCAGTGAGGACGTAGATACGCAGTATTTT. It translates to CASSEDVDTQYF.

The chain uses TRBV6-1 and TRBJ2-7, with 10 positions matching TRBD1. CDR1 MNHNS and CDR2 SASEGT come from the germline V gene. V was clipped by 4 bases and J by 0 bases; unmatched bases: 3. The CDR3 loop spans 15 amino acids. CDR3: CASSGGQGVSYEQYF. The CDR3 nucleotides are TGTGCCAGCAGTGGAGGACAGGGGGTCTCCTACGAGCAGTACTTC.

This chain connects TRBV6-5 to TRBJ1-2, with 8 bases matching TRBD1. From germline, CDR1 is MNHEY and CDR2 SVGAGI. Losses at the gene ends were 0 bases for V and 6 bases for J; bases not matched to a gene: 6. The length of the CDR3 is 15 residues. CDR3 coding DNA: TGTGCCAGCAGTTACTCGAGGACAGGGAGGGATGGCTACACCTTC. Its translation: CASSYSRTGRDGYTF.

The chain has TRBV27 and TRBJ2-7; the D call may be TRBD1 or TRBD2 (5 bases each). The V end was cut by 5 bases, the J end by 4 bases, with 21 bases between. The CDR3 is 16 amino acids. In germline, CDR1 is MNHEY, CDR2 SMNVEV (reference sequence). CDR3 coding DNA: TGTGCCAGCAGTCCCTACGGGACCTCGATTGCTTACGAGCAGTACTTC. It encodes CASSPYGTSIAYEQYF.